This TCR beta chain was recovered during a study of blood T cell repertoires in COVID-19. Across the whole study: The United States, Italy and Spain provided the acute and convalescent COVID-19 samples. In each case, the material was cDNA or gDNA derived from T cells, B-cell-depleted T cells, or PBMCs.

As processed by the authors: It was from reference gene primer amplification that nucleated cell counts were estimated. Profiled with immunoSEQ multiplex PCR; TCRdb holds only in-frame clones, not every one. V and J calls plus clone size are reproduced from that table; the DNA served to infer D and trimming. Counted here are tens of thousands of clones, around nine tenths occurring once; the ten biggest clones make up more than 6%. During active infection, Seattle patients enrolled and were then monitored through disease. As concerns this clone: This sample includes further DNA sequences coding for the same CDR3.

The TCR originated in a woman aged 60-75 years with COVID-19, enrolled during active disease. The sequenced sample consisted of peripheral blood.

CDR3 bases: TGTGCCAGCAGCCAAGTTACGGGCTCCTACGAGCAGTACTTC. Translation gives CASSQVTGSYEQYF. V is TRBV3-1 (or the pseudogene TRBV3-2) and J is TRBJ2-7, with D unclear. Germline V CDR1 and CDR2: LGHDT, YNNKEL (reference sequence). The CDR3 has 14 residues. Trimming pared 1 base from V and 0 bases from J, leaving 7 bases between.